A selection of T cell receptor beta chains follows, all from one sample in a study of T cell repertoires in cytomegalovirus infection. TCRdb itself ran the reads through MiXCR, one entry per CDR3 protein. The sample shows 150,000 to 160,000 distinct CDR3 sequences, around a quarter of them seen only once. The sequenced material came from PBMCs. Receptors were obtained from a human donor in good health (CMV status not recorded). Some clones in this sample may be carry-over from other donors' samples. Both conserved end residues are part of each CDR3. The D gene is left open where the match is weak. Rows give clone size only sometimes, using once, few, many, or a class for an expanded clone.

clone_size: few
j_call: TRBJ1-2
v_call: TRBV4-1
d_call: -
cdr3_aa: CASSQLKAGNYGYTF
cdr3_nt: TGCGCCAGCAGCCAACTTAAGGCTGGGAACTATGGCTACACCTTC

clone_size: -
j_call: TRBJ2-1
v_call: TRBV6-2/TRBV6-3
d_call: -
cdr3_aa: CASSSYSSYNEQFF
cdr3_nt: TGTGCCAGCAGTTCTTACAGCTCCTACAATGAGCAGTTCTTC

clone_size: many
j_call: TRBJ2-3
v_call: TRBV7-9
d_call: -
cdr3_aa: CASSPQGMGSTDTQYF
cdr3_nt: TGTGCCAGCAGCCCCCAGGGTATGGGCAGCACAGATACGCAGTATTTT

clone_size: many
j_call: TRBJ2-2
v_call: TRBV7-2
d_call: TRBD2
cdr3_aa: CASSSGTSVIGELFF
cdr3_nt: TGTGCCAGCAGCTCCGGGACTAGCGTAATCGGGGAGCTGTTTTTT

clone_size: -
j_call: TRBJ1-1
v_call: TRBV5-1
d_call: -
cdr3_aa: CASRQEPNTEAFF
cdr3_nt: TGCGCCAGCAGACAGGAGCCCAACACTGAAGCTTTCTTT

clone_size: many
j_call: TRBJ1-5
v_call: TRBV7-2
d_call: -
cdr3_aa: CASSPDSINQPQHF
cdr3_nt: TGTGCCAGCAGCCCGGACAGTATCAATCAGCCCCAGCATTTT

clone_size: -
j_call: TRBJ1-1
v_call: TRBV28
d_call: TRBD1
cdr3_aa: CASSLSRQGRIKTEAFF
cdr3_nt: TGTGCCAGCAGTTTATCCCGACAGGGAAGAATAAAGACTGAAGCTTTCTTT

clone_size: -
j_call: TRBJ2-1
v_call: TRBV5-1
d_call: -
cdr3_aa: CASSLWTDTYNEQFF
cdr3_nt: TGCGCCAGCAGCTTGTGGACGGACACCTACAATGAGCAGTTCTTC

clone_size: many
j_call: TRBJ2-3
v_call: TRBV7-8
d_call: TRBD1
cdr3_aa: CASRRTGQGGTDTQYF
cdr3_nt: TGTGCCAGCAGACGAACGGGACAGGGGGGGACAGATACGCAGTATTTT

clone_size: -
j_call: TRBJ2-7
v_call: TRBV6-5
d_call: TRBD1
cdr3_aa: CASSYLTGDNYEQYF
cdr3_nt: TGTGCCAGCAGTTACCTTACAGGGGACAACTACGAGCAGTACTTC

clone_size: -
j_call: TRBJ2-7
v_call: TRBV7-9
d_call: -
cdr3_aa: CASSVRGPYEQYF
cdr3_nt: TGTGCCAGCAGCGTCAGGGGACCCTACGAGCAGTACTTC

clone_size: many
j_call: TRBJ1-2
v_call: TRBV2
d_call: -
cdr3_aa: CASGISGISYGYTF
cdr3_nt: TGTGCCAGCGGAATCTCAGGGATTTCCTATGGCTACACCTTC

clone_size: -
j_call: TRBJ1-5
v_call: TRBV24-1
d_call: TRBD1
cdr3_aa: CATSETGGNQPQHF
cdr3_nt: TGTGCCACCAGTGAAACAGGGGGCAATCAGCCCCAGCATTTT

clone_size: -
j_call: TRBJ2-5
v_call: TRBV28
d_call: -
cdr3_aa: CVSSGPGVDETQYF
cdr3_nt: TGTGTCAGCAGTGGGCCGGGGGTAGATGAGACCCAGTACTTC

clone_size: many
j_call: TRBJ2-1
v_call: TRBV11-3
d_call: -
cdr3_aa: CASSPGRNNEQFF
cdr3_nt: TGTGCCAGCAGCCCTGGACGGAACAATGAGCAGTTCTTC

clone_size: few
j_call: TRBJ2-7
v_call: TRBV28
d_call: TRBD1
cdr3_aa: CASSGTGGYEQYF
cdr3_nt: TGTGCCAGCAGCGGGACAGGGGGATACGAGCAGTACTTC

clone_size: few
j_call: TRBJ2-1
v_call: TRBV7-3
d_call: TRBD2
cdr3_aa: CASSLILAGASEQFF
cdr3_nt: TGTGCCAGCAGCTTAATACTAGCGGGAGCTAGCGAGCAGTTCTTC

clone_size: many
j_call: TRBJ2-1
v_call: TRBV5-1
d_call: TRBD2
cdr3_aa: CASSPGTSGGISYNEQFF
cdr3_nt: TGCGCCAGCAGCCCGGGGACTAGCGGGGGGATCTCCTACAATGAGCAGTTCTTC

clone_size: -
j_call: TRBJ2-7
v_call: TRBV28
d_call: -
cdr3_aa: CASSLEGSGYEQYF
cdr3_nt: TGTGCCAGCAGTTTGGAGGGTTCGGGGTACGAGCAGTACTTC

clone_size: -
j_call: TRBJ2-2
v_call: TRBV11-2
d_call: TRBD1
cdr3_aa: CASSLLRTGNTGELFF
cdr3_nt: TGTGCCAGCAGCTTATTGCGGACAGGGAACACCGGGGAGCTGTTTTTT

clone_size: many
j_call: TRBJ1-1
v_call: TRBV7-2
d_call: -
cdr3_aa: CASSAYIGRNTEAFF
cdr3_nt: TGTGCCAGCAGCGCGTATATAGGGCGGAACACTGAAGCTTTCTTT

clone_size: many
j_call: TRBJ2-5
v_call: TRBV7-8
d_call: TRBD1
cdr3_aa: CASSLEQGEETQYF
cdr3_nt: TGTGCCAGCAGCTTAGAACAGGGGGAAGAGACCCAGTACTTC

clone_size: -
j_call: TRBJ2-1
v_call: TRBV20-1
d_call: -
cdr3_aa: CSARQQARGYNEQFF
cdr3_nt: TGCAGTGCTAGGCAACAGGCTCGGGGGTACAATGAGCAGTTCTTC

clone_size: -
j_call: TRBJ1-1
v_call: TRBV19
d_call: -
cdr3_aa: CASSILTGAEAFF
cdr3_nt: TGTGCCAGTAGTATCCTGACTGGAGCTGAAGCTTTCTTT

clone_size: few
j_call: TRBJ2-7
v_call: TRBV20-1
d_call: -
cdr3_aa: CSARTTPPFPDEQYF
cdr3_nt: TGCAGTGCTAGGACAACCCCTCCTTTCCCGGACGAGCAGTACTTC

clone_size: -
j_call: TRBJ2-5
v_call: TRBV25-1
d_call: -
cdr3_aa: CASSGNSQETQYF
cdr3_nt: TGTGCCAGCAGTGGAAACAGCCAAGAGACCCAGTACTTC

clone_size: -
j_call: TRBJ2-2
v_call: TRBV29-1
d_call: -
cdr3_aa: CSVTGTVSNTGELFF
cdr3_nt: TGCAGCGTGACCGGGACGGTATCGAACACCGGGGAGCTGTTTTTT

clone_size: few
j_call: TRBJ1-2
v_call: TRBV28
d_call: -
cdr3_aa: CASSLSPGGYTF
cdr3_nt: TGTGCCAGCAGTTTATCCCCGGGTGGCTACACCTTC

clone_size: few
j_call: TRBJ2-5
v_call: TRBV5-1
d_call: TRBD1
cdr3_aa: CASSLADRGGGETQYF
cdr3_nt: TGCGCCAGCAGCTTGGCGGACAGGGGTGGTGGAGAGACCCAGTACTTC

clone_size: many
j_call: TRBJ2-6
v_call: TRBV7-2
d_call: -
cdr3_aa: CASSLGQVSGANVLTF
cdr3_nt: TGTGCCAGCAGCTTAGGACAGGTCTCTGGGGCCAACGTCCTGACTTTC

clone_size: -
j_call: TRBJ1-5
v_call: TRBV18
d_call: -
cdr3_aa: CASSPYTGTNKNQPQHF
cdr3_nt: TGTGCCAGCTCACCATATACAGGAACAAATAAGAATCAGCCCCAGCATTTT

clone_size: -
j_call: TRBJ1-2
v_call: TRBV14
d_call: -
cdr3_aa: CASSQAGTLANYGYTF
cdr3_nt: TGTGCCAGCAGCCAAGCTGGAACCTTAGCTAACTATGGCTACACCTTC

clone_size: -
j_call: TRBJ1-2
v_call: TRBV27
d_call: TRBD1
cdr3_aa: CASSPGGRNTNYGYTF
cdr3_nt: TGTGCCAGCAGCCCAGGGGGGCGAAATACTAACTATGGCTACACCTTC

clone_size: few
j_call: TRBJ2-6
v_call: TRBV5-5
d_call: -
cdr3_aa: CASSFQGSGANVLTF
cdr3_nt: TGTGCCAGCAGCTTTCAGGGCTCTGGGGCCAACGTCCTGACTTTC

clone_size: few
j_call: TRBJ2-7
v_call: TRBV5-4
d_call: TRBD2
cdr3_aa: CASSTAGLAMYEQYF
cdr3_nt: TGTGCCAGCAGCACTGCGGGACTAGCTATGTACGAGCAGTACTTC